The 4 T cell receptor beta chains given below trace back to one sample, sequenced in a study of tumor-infiltrating lymphocytes in oesophageal squamous cell carcinoma. TCRdb analysed the PCR reads with MiXCR anew, one entry per CDR3 protein. This table has over 10,000 distinct CDR3 sequences, approximately 50% appearing once. The specimen sequenced was esophageal tumor tissue. The source is a female donor with esophageal squamous cell carcinoma.

This clonotype occurred many times. In this CDR3 the conserved last residue, phenylalanine or tryptophan, is missing, so a read error is likely. Because the CDR3's place on the DNA is in doubt, the DNA is left out and the CDR3 is given as listed by TCRdb. This sequence joins TRBV7-3 and TRBJ2-7; the table's D call of TRBD1 was not tested on the DNA. 15 amino acids form the CDR3, both terminal residues included. The germline V gene has CDR1 SGHTA and CDR2 FQGTGA. The CDR3 here is CASSHTGFDGYTFGS.

As DNA, the CDR3 is TGTGCCAGCACCTCCTCCGGAGTGGGCGCCTCCTACAATGAGCAGTTCTTC. Translation gives CASTSSGVGASYNEQFF. The chain is built from TRBV7-9 and TRBJ2-1; D gene unclear. V was trimmed by 7 bases and J by 0 bases, leaving 19 bases between them. The length of the CDR3 is 17 residues. The germline V gene encodes CDR1 SEHNR and CDR2 FQNEAQ (reference sequence).

This clonotype showed up many times. The chain has TRBV19 and TRBJ1-5, with 7 bases identical to TRBD1. The CDR3 is made up of 14 amino acids. The germline V gene has CDR1 LNHDA and CDR2 SQIVND (reference sequence). The J segment lost 5 bases and the V segment lost 0 bases, leaving 1 base of the junction unmatched. The DNA for the CDR3 is TGTGCCAGTAGTATAGATCAGGGGGATCAGCCCCAGCATTTT. Residues: CASSIDQGDQPQHF.

This clonotype was seen at least ten times. The genes are TRBV6-1 and TRBJ1-2; TRBD1 matches 8 bases. Looked up from germline, CDR1 is MNHNS and CDR2 is SASEGT. With 7 bases clipped from V and 8 bases from J, the junction kept 6 bases outside the gene matches. The CDR3 loop spans 12 amino acids. CDR3 region: CASTGQGEGYTF. CDR3 coding DNA: TGTGCCAGCACCGGACAGGGTGAAGGCTACACCTTC.